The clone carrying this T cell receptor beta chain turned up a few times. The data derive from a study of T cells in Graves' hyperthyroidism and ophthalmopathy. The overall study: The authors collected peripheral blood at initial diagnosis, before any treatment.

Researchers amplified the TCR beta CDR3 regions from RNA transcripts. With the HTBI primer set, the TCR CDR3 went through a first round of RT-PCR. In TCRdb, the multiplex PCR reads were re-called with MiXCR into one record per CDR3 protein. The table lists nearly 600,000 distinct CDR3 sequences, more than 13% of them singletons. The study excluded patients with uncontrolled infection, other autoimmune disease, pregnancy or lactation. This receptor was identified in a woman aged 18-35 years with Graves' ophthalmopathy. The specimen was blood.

CDR3 loop: CAISESTPYEQYF. CDR3 nucleotides: TGTGCCATCAGTGAGTCGACTCCCTACGAGCAGTACTTC. The V and J genes are TRBV10-3 and TRBJ2-7; D unresolved. CDR1 is ENHRY, CDR2 SYGVKD, per germline. The CDR3 runs to 13 residues. Trimming stripped 0 bases from V and 2 bases from J, with 5 bases between.